These T cell receptor beta chains were read from a single sample in a study of lymphopenia after photon versus proton radiotherapy. Sequencing was performed with immunoSEQ multiplex PCR; in TCRdb, only in-frame clones are kept and a portion is missing. The data show about 40,000 clones, around 84% seen once. This specimen was peripheral blood, taken from a patient treated with proton-based radiotherapy. These receptors all stem from a woman in her seventies with pancreatic cancer. Some clones in this sample may be carry-over from other donors' samples. Each CDR3 is given with its conserved first and last residue. The order of the fields is V gene, J gene, clone size, CDR3 length, D gene, CDR3 DNA, CDR3 protein. The D gene is left open where the match is weak. Rows give clone size only sometimes, using once, few, many, or a class for an expanded clone.

>TRBV5-1|TRBJ1-1|medium-sized|14|-
TGCGCCAGCAGCCCCCAGGCCCCGGACACTGAAGCTTTCTTT
CASSPQAPDTEAFF
>TRBV5-1|TRBJ2-1|-|15|-
TGCGCCAGCAGCTTGGATGGCTATACCTACAATGAGCAGTTCTTC
CASSLDGYTYNEQFF
>TRBV27|TRBJ2-1|few|15|-
TGTGCCAGCAGGCCTACAGCCAGCTCCTACAATGAGCAGTTCTTC
CASRPTASSYNEQFF
>TRBV19|TRBJ1-1|-|13|-
TGTGCCAGCTCGACAGGCCCGAACACTGAAGCTTTCTTT
CASSTGPNTEAFF
>TRBV19|TRBJ2-3|-|14|TRBD1
TGTGCCAGCGCTAGACAGGGGGTTGCAGATACGCAGTATTTT
CASARQGVADTQYF
>TRBV5-5|TRBJ2-5|-|13|-
TGTGCCAGCAGCTTGGGACAGGTAGAGACCCAGTACTTC
CASSLGQVETQYF
>TRBV19|TRBJ2-5|-|14|TRBD1
TGTGCCAGTAGTACACGACAGGGAGTAGGGACCCAGTACTTC
CASSTRQGVGTQYF
>TRBV11-2|TRBJ1-1|-|12|-
TGTGCCAGCAGCTTAACTGGGGGTGAAGCTTTCTTT
CASSLTGGEAFF
>TRBV28|TRBJ2-7|-|14|-
TGTGCCAGCAGTTTAACGGCCAATCCCTACGAGCAGTACTTC
CASSLTANPYEQYF
>TRBV19|TRBJ1-3|-|15|TRBD1
TGTGCCAGTAGTACCCCGACAGGGACTGGAAACACCATATATTTT
CASSTPTGTGNTIYF
>TRBV19|TRBJ2-1|once|13|-
TGTGCCAGTAGTGTCTATAGCGGAAATGAGCAGTTCTTC
CASSVYSGNEQFF
>TRBV19|TRBJ1-1|-|14|-
TGTGCCAGTAGTATGGCGGGATACGGGGCTGAAGCTTTCTTT
CASSMAGYGAEAFF
>TRBV5-6|TRBJ2-3|few|15|TRBD2
TGTGCCAGCAGCTTTCAGCTAGCGGTGACAGATACGCAGTATTTT
CASSFQLAVTDTQYF
>TRBV11-2|TRBJ2-3|-|19|TRBD2
TGTGCCAGCAGCTTACGCCCCACGTCCGCGGGAGCAATGACAGATACGCAGTATTTT
CASSLRPTSAGAMTDTQYF
>TRBV19|TRBJ2-1|-|15|TRBD1
TGTGCCAGTTCAATACAGGGGGCGGTCTACAATGAGCAGTTCTTC
CASSIQGAVYNEQFF
>TRBV30|TRBJ2-1|-|13|TRBD2
TGTGCCTTTAGCGGGAGCTCCTACAATGAGCAGTTCTTC
CAFSGSSYNEQFF